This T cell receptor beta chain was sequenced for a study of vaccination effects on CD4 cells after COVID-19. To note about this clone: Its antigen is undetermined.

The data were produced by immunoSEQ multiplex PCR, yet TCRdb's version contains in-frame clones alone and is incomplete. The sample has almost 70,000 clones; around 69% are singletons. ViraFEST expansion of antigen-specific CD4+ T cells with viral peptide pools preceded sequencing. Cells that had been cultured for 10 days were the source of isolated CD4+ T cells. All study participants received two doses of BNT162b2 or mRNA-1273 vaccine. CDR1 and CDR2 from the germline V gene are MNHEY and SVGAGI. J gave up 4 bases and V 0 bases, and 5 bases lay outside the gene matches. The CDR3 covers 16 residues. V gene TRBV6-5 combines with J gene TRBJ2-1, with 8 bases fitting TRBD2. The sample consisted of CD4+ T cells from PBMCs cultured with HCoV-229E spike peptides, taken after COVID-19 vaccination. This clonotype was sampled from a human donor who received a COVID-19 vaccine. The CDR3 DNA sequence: TGTGCCAGCAGTTACTCGACGGGGGGGCAATACAATGAGCAGTTCTTC. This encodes CASSYSTGGQYNEQFF.